This T cell receptor (beta chain) was identified in a study of T cell repertoires in cytomegalovirus infection. In TCRdb, the reads were re-called with MiXCR into one record per CDR3 protein. The table includes about 770,000 distinct CDR3 sequences, roughly 29% detected once. Trimming took 3 bases from V and 4 from J, leaving 13 bases between them. CDR3 length equals 15 residues. Germline lookup yields CDR1 LNHDA and CDR2 SQIVND (reference sequence). Points on this clonotype: Antigen unknown.

The material sequenced was cultured CD8+ T cells from PBMCs, taken from culture after CMV antigen stimulation. The V call is TRBV19, the J call TRBJ1-5, with D hard to call. The clonotype comes from a human donor in good health (CMV status not recorded). Some clones in this sample may be carry-over from other donors' samples. This CDR3 is CASSMLERWNQPQHF. The CDR3, as DNA: TGTGCCAGTAGTATGCTCGAGAGGTGGAATCAGCCCCAGCATTTT. The variable domain in full, with the rest retrieved from reference TRBV19 and TRBJ1-5, is DGGITQSPKYLFRKEGQNVTLSCEQNLNHDAMYWYRQDPGQGLRLIYYSQIVNDFQKGDIAEGYSVSREKKESFPLTVTSAQKNPTAFYLCASSMLERWNQPQHFGDGTRLSIL.